This T cell receptor (beta chain) was captured in a study of cytomegalovirus exposure and HLA in healthy donors. The length of the CDR3 is 17 residues. The germline gives CDR1 SGHTA, CDR2 FQGTGA. Trimming cost V 5 bases and J 4 bases; bases outside gene matches: 15. This PCR relied on a set of 60 Vbeta primers and 13 Jbeta primers. Generated by immunoSEQ multiplex PCR, the TCRdb table keeps only in-frame clones and is missing some. This sample has 74,000 or so clones; 70% to 85% occur once, and the top ten carry approximately 3.2%. Whole-study findings and limits: Published work reported that the classifier diagnosed cytomegalovirus status with high specificity and sensitivity. With further analysis later on, most CMV-associated TCR beta chains appeared HLA-restricted. The authors later found HLA-associated TCR beta chains more clonally expanded than equally common others.

With respect to this clone: What it binds is unknown.

The rearrangement joins TRBV7-3 to TRBJ2-3, with TRBD2 identical over 7 bases. This TCR came from a man aged 45-60 years in good health and CMV-seropositive. The specimen sequenced was PBMCs. CDR3 in amino acids: CASSLGPGRAGADTQYF. The CDR3 nucleotides read TGTGCCAGCAGCCTAGGGCCGGGGCGGGCGGGGGCAGATACGCAGTATTTT.